This entry is about one T cell receptor beta chain. This record belongs to a study of blood T cell repertoires in COVID-19. CDR1 SNHLY and CDR2 FYNNEI come from the germline V gene. The V end lost 4 bases, the J end lost 8 bases, and 23 bases lay between the germline ends. The CDR3 totals 16 residues. Per the study methods: Using reference gene primer amplification, nucleated cell counts were estimated. TCRdb's table, derived via immunoSEQ multiplex PCR, lists solely in-frame clones and lacks some. V and J calls and clone size are given by that table; D and trimming were obtained from the DNA. The sample yields roughly 150,000 clones, 75% to 90% seen once.

Sequencing was performed on peripheral blood. This sequence originates from a woman at least 80 years old with acute or convalescent COVID-19. This chain links TRBV2 with TRBJ1-2, with TRBD1 as a possible D gene (5 bases). In nucleotides, the CDR3 is TGTGCCAGCAGTGGGGGCGGGGTTACCCGCTTCTTGGGCTACACCTTC. This codes for CASSGGGVTRFLGYTF.